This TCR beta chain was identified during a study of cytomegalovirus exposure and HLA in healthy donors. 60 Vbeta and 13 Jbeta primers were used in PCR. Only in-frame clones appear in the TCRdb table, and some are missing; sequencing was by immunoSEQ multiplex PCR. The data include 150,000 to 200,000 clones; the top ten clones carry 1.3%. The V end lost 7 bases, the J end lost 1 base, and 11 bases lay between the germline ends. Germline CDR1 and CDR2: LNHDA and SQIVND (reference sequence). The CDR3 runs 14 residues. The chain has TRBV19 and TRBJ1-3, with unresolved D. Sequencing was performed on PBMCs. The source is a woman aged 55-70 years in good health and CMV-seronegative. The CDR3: CASTHGVSGNTIYF. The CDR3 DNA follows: TGTGCCAGTACCCACGGTGTATCTGGAAACACCATATATTTT.